This T cell receptor (beta chain) comes out of a study of spatial heterogeneity in lung cancer. Study at large: Raw sequencing reads included, on average, more than 8.5 appearances of each unique TCR and UMI combination.

This clonotype counts as medium-sized. As to time point: sample taken at primary tumor resection. Whole RNA was taken from tumor, nontumor lung or frozen PBMC; it was then sequenced unsorted. MiXCR was run by TCRdb on the 5' RACE reads, yielding one entry per CDR3 protein. This table has about 7,500 distinct CDR3 sequences, over 15% appearing once. CDR1 SGHNT and CDR2 YENEEA come from the germline V gene. This CDR3 is 18 amino acids long. The germline V and J ends were trimmed by 4 bases and 0 bases, with 20 bases remaining between them. This chain joins TRBV11-3 and TRBJ2-3; D tentatively fits TRBD1 or TRBD2 (5 bases each). This specimen was PBMCs, taken at surgery. This TCR was sampled from a female donor with early-stage non-small cell lung cancer. Here the CDR3 DNA reads TGTGCCAGCAGCTCACGACTACCGGGGACGGGAAGCACAGATACGCAGTATTTT. Amino acids: CASSSRLPGTGSTDTQYF.